What follows are 18 T cell receptor beta chains derived from one specimen sequenced in a study of blood T cell repertoires in COVID-19. Profiling relied on immunoSEQ multiplex PCR, and the TCRdb table lists in-frame clones only, not all of them. The table shows 250,000 or so clones, with approximately 82% occurring only once. Sequencing input: peripheral blood. The receptor source for this set is a man aged 25-40 years who had recovered from COVID-19.

In this sample, this clone turned up once. The chain has TRBV6-6 and TRBJ1-6, with D uncertain. This CDR3 is built from 14 residues. Trimming pared 2 bases from V and 7 bases from J, leaving 9 bases between. Germline values: CDR1 MNHNY, CDR2 SVGAGI (reference sequence). The CDR3 nucleotides are TGTGCCAGCAGTTACCCGGGAGGGAATTCACCCCTCCACTTT. Protein sequence: CASSYPGGNSPLHF.

The V and J genes are TRBV2 and TRBJ2-7; D uncertain. Per the germline V gene, CDR1 is SNHLY and CDR2 is FYNNEI. V gave up 4 bases and J gave up 2 bases, with 6 bases separating them. The CDR3 contains 12 residues. The CDR3 nucleotides are TGTGCCAGCAGTGCTCGGGCCTACGAGCAGTACTTC. As protein: CASSARAYEQYF. The full variable domain, with the rest looked up from reference TRBV2 and TRBJ2-7, is EPEVTQTPSHQVTQMGQEVILRCVPISNHLYFYWYRQILGQKVEFLVSFYNNEISEKSEIFDDQFSVERPDGSNFTLKIRSTKLEDSAMYFCASSARAYEQYFGPGTRLTVT.

V gene TRBV19 combines with J gene TRBJ2-3; TRBD2 is a possible D gene (5 bases). The CDR3 runs to 18 residues. Trimming took 1 base from V and 0 from J, leaving 17 bases between them. The germline CDR1 and CDR2 sequences are LNHDA and SQIVND (reference sequence). CDR3: CASSIGRGPTSSTDTQYF. Written as DNA, the CDR3 is TGTGCCAGTAGTATAGGGAGAGGGCCCACCTCTAGCACAGATACGCAGTATTTT.

V and J are TRBV3-1 (or the pseudogene TRBV3-2) and TRBJ1-5; D remains unclear. V was trimmed by 1 base and J by 6 bases, leaving 7 bases between them. Germline V CDR1 and CDR2: LGHDT, YNNKEL (reference sequence). The CDR3 has 13 residues. CDR3: CASSQGQSQPQHF. The CDR3 DNA follows: TGTGCCAGCAGCCAAGGACAAAGTCAGCCCCAGCATTTT.

The chain carries TRBV5-1 and TRBJ2-2; 15 nucleotides agree with TRBD2. V lost 3 bases and J lost 5; bases outside the gene matches: 5. Germline CDR1 reads SGHRS; CDR2 reads YFSETQ. This CDR3 comprises 17 residues. CDR3 loop: CASSSGLAGGHTGELFF. The CDR3 DNA sequence: TGCGCCAGCAGCTCCGGACTAGCGGGGGGGCATACCGGGGAGCTGTTTTTT.

The V gene is TRBV3-1 (or the pseudogene TRBV3-2), the J gene TRBJ1-2; a possible D gene is TRBD1 (5 bases). V was clipped by 4 bases and J by 2 bases, with 14 bases between them. The germline CDR1 and CDR2 sequences are LGHDT and YNNKEL (reference sequence). The CDR3 is made up of 15 amino acids. CDR3 sequence: CASSPRLTVNYGYTF. In nucleotides, the CDR3 is TGTGCCAGCAGCCCCCGGCTGACAGTGAACTATGGCTACACCTTC.

The rearrangement links TRBV21-1 to TRBJ2-7; TRBD1 is the table's D call and was not checked against the DNA. TRBV21-1 is assigned pseudogene status. CDR3 size: 14 residues. CDR3: CASSRGGQGAEQYF. CDR3 bases: TGTGCCAGCAGCCGGGGGGGACAGGGGGCCGAGCAGTACTTC.

Only one count was recorded for this clone. The rearrangement joins TRBV6-5 to TRBJ1-4; 11 nucleotides line up with TRBD1. CDR3 length: 14 amino acids. CDR1 is MNHEY and CDR2 is SVGAGI in the germline V gene. The trim removed 6 bases at V and 7 bases at J, leaving 4 bases unmatched. The CDR3 loop is CASSPGTGGEKLFF. The CDR3 DNA reads TGTGCCAGCAGCCCCGGGACAGGGGGTGAAAAACTGTTTTTT.

This clone was counted a few times. The chain is built from TRBV4-2 and TRBJ2-2; D unresolved. V was pared by 6 bases and J by 6 bases, with 11 bases between. Germline V CDR1 and CDR2: LGHNA, YNFKEQ. This CDR3 is 13 amino acids long. The CDR3 is CASRGEVAGELFF. The CDR3 DNA is TGTGCCAGCAGAGGTGAGGTGGCCGGGGAGCTGTTTTTT.

CDR3 nucleotide sequence: TGTGCCAGCAGCGTATACGGCACCGGGGAGCTGTTTTTT. It encodes CASSVYGTGELFF. The chain has TRBV9 and TRBJ2-2, with D uncertain. The CDR3 is 13 residues long. The V and J ends lost 1 base and 4 bases respectively, with 5 bases between them. CDR1 and CDR2 from the germline V gene are SGDLS and YYNGEE.

The CDR3 sequence is CASSIDPGSGEETQYF. Here the CDR3 DNA reads TGTGCCAGTAGTATAGATCCGGGTAGCGGAGAAGAGACCCAGTACTTC. V is TRBV19 and J is TRBJ2-5; tentative D call: TRBD2 (6 bases). The CDR3 sequence is 16 residues long. With 0 bases removed from V and 3 bases from J, the gap between germline ends came to 14 bases. Germline assignment: CDR1 LNHDA and CDR2 SQIVND (reference sequence).

V gene TRBV28 combines with J gene TRBJ2-7; 12 bases align to TRBD2. From germline, CDR1 is MDHEN and CDR2 SYDVKM. The CDR3 loop spans 17 amino acids. Unmatched junction bases numbered 12, after V lost 6 bases and J lost 3 bases. The CDR3 bases are TGTGCCAGCAGACGGTCCCGGCTAGCGGGGGGGAACTACGAGCAGTACGTC. This codes for CASRRSRLAGGNYEQYV.

The chain uses TRBV11-2 and TRBJ2-3, with 11 bases that match TRBD2. CDR1 and CDR2 from the germline V gene are SGHAT and FQNNGV. The V segment lost 5 bases and the J segment 0 bases; nucleotides outside the gene matches: 13. The length of the CDR3 is 19 residues. The CDR3 sequence: CASSTVAGGPLSSTDTQYF. The CDR3 DNA reads as TGTGCCAGCAGCACAGTAGCGGGGGGGCCGTTATCAAGCACAGATACGCAGTATTTT.

V and J are TRBV14 and TRBJ2-3; D might be TRBD1 (6 bases). From germline, CDR1 is SGHDN and CDR2 FVKESK. Deletions cut 4 bases from V and 6 bases from J, with 14 bases between. The CDR3 spans 14 residues. CDR3 sequence: CASSLRTVADTQYF. The DNA of the CDR3 is TGTGCCAGCAGCCTACGGACAGTAGCTGATACGCAGTATTTT.

The chain recombines TRBV19 with TRBJ1-3; D might be TRBD1 (5 bases). The CDR3 contains 14 residues. The germline V gene has CDR1 LNHDA and CDR2 SQIVND (reference sequence). V lost 5 bases to trimming and J lost 0 bases, with 8 bases between them. Written as DNA, the CDR3 is TGTGCCAGTAGTCGACAGCGCTCTGGAAACACCATATATTTT. It is translated as CASSRQRSGNTIYF. The full variable domain, completed using reference TRBV19 and TRBJ1-3, is DGGITQSPKYLFRKEGQNVTLSCEQNLNHDAMYWYRQDPGQGLRLIYYSQIVNDFQKGDIAEGYSVSREKKESFPLTVTSAQKNPTAFYLCASSRQRSGNTIYFGEGSWLTVV.

The chain links TRBV13 to TRBJ2-5; 7 bases align to TRBD2. The J segment lost 2 bases and the V segment lost 5 bases, leaving 5 bases of the junction unmatched. The germline CDR1 and CDR2 sequences are PRHDT and FYEKMQ (reference sequence). The length of the CDR3 is 14 residues. The CDR3 here is CASSPWGGQETQYF. CDR3 coding DNA: TGTGCCAGCAGCCCTTGGGGGGGTCAAGAGACCCAGTACTTC.

This clone showed up just a few times. This chain joins TRBV9 and TRBJ1-5, with 8 positions matching TRBD1. This CDR3 is 14 amino acids long. Trimming at V came to 3 bases and at J to 10 bases, leaving 9 bases not matched to a gene. The V gene's germline CDR1 is SGDLS and CDR2 YYNGEE. The CDR3 is CASSAGQGSEPQHF. Written as DNA, the CDR3 is TGTGCCAGCAGCGCCGGACAGGGTTCGGAACCCCAGCATTTT.

The chain carries TRBV5-1 and TRBJ1-3; D may be TRBD1 (6 bases). V gave up 7 bases and J gave up 0 bases, with 17 bases separating them. Germline loops: CDR1 SGHRS, CDR2 YFSETQ. The CDR3 runs to 16 residues. CDR3 DNA sequence: TGCGCCAGCGCCCCTTGGGGGCAGAGCTCTGGAAACACCATATATTTT. Amino acid sequence: CASAPWGQSSGNTIYF. The full variable domain, in which reference TRBV5-1 and TRBJ1-3 provide the parts outside the CDR3, is KAGVTQTPRYLIKTRGQQVTLSCSPISGHRSVSWYQQTPGQGLQFLFEYFSETQRNKGNFPGRFSGRQFSNSRSEMNVSTLELGDSALYLCASAPWGQSSGNTIYFGEGSWLTVV.